One sample yielded the 22 T cell receptor beta chains listed below, sequenced in a study of T cells after yellow fever vaccination. MiXCR, applied by TCRdb to the 5' RACE reads, yields one record per CDR3 protein. The sample carries a few hundred thousand distinct CDR3 sequences, around 4.9% recorded once. This material consisted of CD4+ T cells sorted from PBMCs, taken on the day of the yellow fever booster vaccination. The receptors stem from a man aged 18 to 35 who received the YFV17D yellow fever vaccine.

CDR3 coding DNA: TGCAGTGCTGGACTAGCGGGGGGGCGAGTCTACAATGAGCAGTTCTTC. Protein product: CSAGLAGGRVYNEQFF. The V call is TRBV20-1, the J call TRBJ2-1; 15 bases align to TRBD2. The junction had 5 bases not matched to a gene; V was cut back by 5 bases and J by 3 bases. This CDR3 is 16 amino acids long. CDR1 is DFQATT and CDR2 is SNEGSKA in the germline V gene (reference sequence).

As DNA, the CDR3 is TGTGCCACCAGCAGAGGAACCGGGACCTATTCACCCCTCCACTTT. This translates into CATSRGTGTYSPLHF. V and J are TRBV15 and TRBJ1-6; possible D gene TRBD1, 5 bases. Germline values: CDR1 LNHNV, CDR2 YYDKDF (reference sequence). Trimming stripped 1 base from V and 8 bases from J, with 12 bases between. The CDR3 loop spans 15 amino acids.

The V call is TRBV7-2, the J call TRBJ2-7; TRBD1 aligns across 7 bases. The CDR3 loop spans 14 amino acids. Germline lookup yields CDR1 SGHTA and CDR2 FQGNSA. V lost 5 bases and J lost 2; bases outside the gene matches: 6. The CDR3: CASSTRTGTYEQYF. CDR3 in DNA: TGTGCCAGCAGCACACGGACAGGAACCTACGAGCAGTACTTC.

This clonotype showed up many times. This chain uses TRBV7-2 with TRBJ2-1, with 8 bases fitting TRBD2. The CDR3 is 17 amino acids. Germline values: CDR1 SGHTA, CDR2 FQGNSA. With V trimmed by 3 bases and J by 1 base, 8 bases remained unmatched. The CDR3 region has the DNA TGTGCCAGCAGCTTCGTCCGGGGGGGCGGATCCTACAATGAGCAGTTCTTC. Translating it yields CASSFVRGGGSYNEQFF.

The rearrangement links TRBV2 to TRBJ2-7; D call uncertain. V lost 6 bases, J lost 8 bases, and 20 bases lay in between. Per the germline V gene, CDR1 is SNHLY and CDR2 is FYNNEI. This CDR3 has 14 amino acids. The CDR3 protein is CASSPSGLKEKQYF. The CDR3 DNA follows: TGTGCCAGCAGCCCCTCCGGCTTAAAGGAGAAGCAGTACTTC.

This clonotype was seen many times. The chain joins TRBV7-8 to TRBJ1-2; D is uncertain. The CDR3 sequence is 13 residues long. Germline V CDR1 and CDR2: SGHVS, FQNEAQ. Trimming took off 1 base at V and 4 bases at J, with 7 bases between the two ends. The DNA of the CDR3 is TGTGCCAGCAGCTTAGGGCAGTCCTATGGCTACACCTTC. It translates to CASSLGQSYGYTF.

J is TRBJ2-5 and V is TRBV5-1; 7 nucleotides align to TRBD1. Trimming removed 0 bases from V and 4 bases from J; junction bases left unmatched: 3. Germline CDR1 SGHRS, CDR2 YFSETQ. CDR3 size: 14 residues. Here the CDR3 reads CASSLETGRETQYF. DNA for the CDR3: TGCGCCAGCAGCTTGGAGACAGGGCGAGAGACCCAGTACTTC.

This clonotype was observed a handful of times. This CDR3 is CASSFLGPSSPSPLHF. For the CDR3, the DNA is TGTGCCAGCAGCTTTTTGGGCCCTTCGAGCCCTTCACCCCTCCACTTT. The chain employs TRBV5-5 and TRBJ1-6; D is unclear. The CDR3 is 16 amino acids. CDR1 is SGHKS, CDR2 YYEKEE, per germline (reference sequence). V lost 2 bases to trimming and J lost 9 bases, with 18 bases between them.

This rearrangement joins TRBV5-1 to TRBJ1-4; no reliable D call. The ends were cut back, 2 bases at V and 3 bases at J, with 11 bases in the middle. CDR3 size: 15 residues. Germline-derived CDR1 and CDR2 are SGHRS and YFSETQ. CDR3: CASSFYPEANEKLFF. CDR3 in DNA: TGCGCCAGCAGCTTCTACCCGGAGGCTAATGAAAAACTGTTTTTT.

This clonotype was counted at least ten times. The gene calls are TRBV3-1 and TRBJ2-2; 7 bases map to TRBD1. This CDR3 contains 16 residues. CDR1 and CDR2 (germline): LGHDT, YNNKEL (reference sequence). V lost 5 bases to trimming and J lost 1 base; unmatched junction nucleotides: 7. CDR3 region: CASSYSWTGNTGELFF. The CDR3, as DNA: TGTGCCAGCAGCTATTCCTGGACAGGGAACACCGGGGAGCTGTTTTTT.

There are many counts of this clonotype. The chain joins TRBV18 to TRBJ2-5; D is undetermined. The germline CDR1 and CDR2 sequences are KGHSH and LQKENI. The CDR3 length is 15 residues. V was pared by 0 bases and J by 5 bases, with 13 bases between. The CDR3 DNA is TGTGCCAGCTCACCACCGTCTGGACGAGGCGAGACCCAGTACTTC. This codes for CASSPPSGRGETQYF. Full variable domain (missing parts from reference TRBV18 and TRBJ2-5): NAGVMQNPRHLVRRRGQEARLRCSPMKGHSHVYWYRQLPEEGLKFMVYLQKENIIDESGMPKERFSAEFPKEGPSILRIQQVVRGDSAAYFCASSPPSGRGETQYFGPGTRLLVL.

This clonotype was detected many times. The chain uses TRBV20-1 and TRBJ1-1, with a weak D call TRBD1 (5 bases). V was shortened by 1 base and J by 4 bases, with 13 bases between the two germline ends. This CDR3 has 14 residues. The germline V gene has CDR1 DFQATT and CDR2 SNEGSKA (reference sequence). CDR3 residues: CSARAGSGATEAFF. CDR3 nucleotide sequence: TGCAGTGCTAGAGCAGGGTCTGGGGCCACTGAAGCTTTCTTT.

The CDR3 here is CASSPMDTYNEQFF. CDR3 nucleotides: TGTGCCAGCTCACCTATGGACACCTACAATGAGCAGTTCTTC. The chain combines TRBV18 with TRBJ2-1; a possible D gene is TRBD1 (5 bases). Germline lookup yields CDR1 KGHSH and CDR2 LQKENI. The CDR3 has 14 residues. V was trimmed by 3 bases and J by 2 bases, leaving 8 bases between them.

The chain carries TRBV7-9 and TRBJ2-3, with 11 bases aligning to TRBD2. CDR1 SEHNR and CDR2 FQNEAQ come from the germline V gene (reference sequence). The trim removed 7 bases at V and 2 bases at J, leaving 5 bases unmatched. The CDR3 totals 15 residues. The CDR3, as DNA: TGTGCCAGCACCCTTAGCGGGGGGGCCACAGATACGCAGTATTTT. Translation: CASTLSGGATDTQYF.

The chain combines TRBV7-3 with TRBJ2-5; a possible D gene is TRBD1 (5 bases). Germline CDR1 is SGHTA and CDR2 is FQGTGA. V was cut by 1 base and J by 1 base, with 10 bases left in between. The CDR3 is 15 residues long. The chain's CDR3 is CASSLRGQGQETQYF. DNA of the CDR3: TGTGCCAGCAGCTTAAGGGGCCAGGGCCAAGAGACCCAGTACTTC.

The V and J genes are TRBV5-1 and TRBJ2-3; no definite D call. CDR1 is SGHRS, CDR2 YFSETQ, per germline. Between the trimmed V and J ends, which lost 3 bases and 0 bases, there was a span of 8 bases. The CDR3 sequence is 14 residues long. CDR3 sequence reads: CASSSPDSTDTQYF. The DNA of the CDR3 is TGCGCCAGCAGCTCGCCGGACAGCACAGATACGCAGTATTTT.

Ten or more counts support this clonotype. The gene calls are TRBV4-2 and TRBJ2-5; D possibly uses TRBD1 or TRBD2 (7 bases each). CDR3 size: 17 residues. Germline CDR1 LGHNA, CDR2 YNFKEQ. The V gene lost 3 bases and the J gene lost 3 bases, with 20 bases spanning the gap. This chain's CDR3 is CASSHERGRGSEETQYF. CDR3 DNA sequence: TGTGCCAGCAGCCACGAGAGGGGGCGGGGGTCAGAAGAGACCCAGTACTTC.

This clonotype has only a few counts. The chain uses TRBV10-3 and TRBJ2-7, with 7 bases identical to TRBD2. V was pared by 4 bases and J by 4 bases, with 10 bases of the junction left unmatched. Germline CDR1 and CDR2: ENHRY and SYGVKD. This CDR3 region has 15 residues. The CDR3 DNA reads TGTGCCATCAGTGTAATAGTGGGAGGGATTTACGAGCAGTACTTC. Its protein is CAISVIVGGIYEQYF.

This clonotype has more than one count but fewer than ten. This chain uses TRBV29-1 with TRBJ2-7, with TRBD1 identical over 7 bases. V was pared by 1 base and J by 2 bases, with 8 bases of the junction left unmatched. The germline V gene has CDR1 SQVTM and CDR2 ANQGSEA. CDR3 length: 15 residues. This CDR3 reads CSVEVTGILAYEQYF. Here the CDR3 DNA reads TGCAGCGTTGAAGTGACAGGGATCTTAGCCTACGAGCAGTACTTC.

The chain employs TRBV11-2 and TRBJ1-1, with unresolved D. This CDR3 comprises 13 residues. Germline CDR1 SGHAT, CDR2 FQNNGV. The V and J ends lost 4 bases and 0 bases respectively, with 6 bases between them. The DNA for the CDR3 is TGTGCCAGCAGCTCACACCTGAACACTGAAGCTTTCTTT. It is translated as CASSSHLNTEAFF.

The table lists this clonotype with a few counts. The chain couples TRBV21-1 to TRBJ1-2; the table's D call, TRBD1, has no DNA check behind it. TRBV21-1 is reported as a pseudogene. This CDR3 is built from 18 residues. The CDR3 DNA sequence: TGTGCCAGCAGCAAAGACCGGGGTTTAGGGGCGCGAACCTATGGCTACACCTTC. This encodes CASSKDRGLGARTYGYTF.

This clonotype was observed a single time. V is TRBV6-2 or TRBV6-3 and J is TRBJ1-6; D is undetermined. The CDR3 is 13 residues long. Germline V lookup: CDR1 MNHEY, CDR2 SVGEGT. V lost 2 bases, J lost 10 bases, and 9 bases lay in between. In DNA form, the CDR3 reads TGTGCCAGCAGTTACAGGCACGGGTCACCCCTCCACTTT. Translated: CASSYRHGSPLHF.